The clone carrying this TCR beta chain has more than one count but fewer than ten. Antigen specificity is unknown. A much larger clone differs by one base, so this may be a read error. Healthy Caucasians made up all donors. The record originates from a study of identical twins. Findings and limits, study-wide: Because invariant MAIT and iNKT cells could be present, zero-insertion analyses could be partly confounded.

cDNA molecules carried unique molecular identifiers, and template switching added a universal primer site. One entry per CDR3 protein results from TCRdb running MiXCR on the 5' RACE reads. The sample consists of 150,000 or so distinct CDR3 sequences, roughly 3.5% of them appearing once. Germline V gene lookup returns CDR1 DFQATT and CDR2 SNEGSKA (reference sequence). The CDR3 spans 9 residues. V was pared by 8 bases and J by 6 bases, with 8 bases between. The TCR originated in a man aged 18 to 29 in good health. The sample comprised memory T cells sorted from blood. This chain joins TRBV20-1 and TRBJ2-7; unclear D gene. CDR3 residues: CSPTGEQYF. The DNA of the CDR3 is TGCAGTCCCACGGGCGAGCAGTACTTC.